This T cell receptor (beta chain) is from a study of blood T cells in healthy people across ages. Whole-study context: About one barcoded beta molecule per two T cells was captured by template switching.

It was with a sample-barcoded 5' primer and a J-beta primer mix that a second PCR of roughly 6 to 11 cycles was run. One entry per CDR3 protein results from TCRdb running MiXCR on the 5' RACE reads. The sample lists roughly 1.6 million distinct CDR3 sequences; about 31% were seen once. Note on this clonotype: The antigen remains unidentified.

The study recruited healthy Caucasian donors from Russia who were aged about 6 to 90. This CDR3 is 13 amino acids long. CDR1 and CDR2 from the germline V gene are ENHRY and SYGVKD. Trimming pared 7 bases from V and 3 bases from J, leaving 9 bases between. Study-wide results and caveats: Considered underestimates were the diversity estimates obtained from one million T cells. Versus aged donors, long-lived donors had higher diversity and more naive CD4+ cells.

This clonotype was sampled from a woman aged 30 to 39 in good health. The chain carries TRBV10-3 and TRBJ2-2; D is perhaps TRBD2 (6 bases). Sequenced: blood. The CDR3 nucleotides are TGTGCCATCAAATCGGGGGACACCGGGGAGCTGTTTTTT. It encodes CAIKSGDTGELFF.